Below, one T cell receptor beta chain is given with its context. Per the germline V gene, CDR1 is LNHNV and CDR2 is YYDKDF (reference sequence). There are 15 residues in the CDR3. The V end lost 1 base, the J end lost 0 bases, and 7 bases lay between the germline ends. This record comes from a study of T cells in Graves' hyperthyroidism and ophthalmopathy. RNA transcripts gave rise to amplified TCR beta CDR3 regions. An initial round of RT-PCR targeting the TCR CDR3 relied on the HTBI primer set. From the multiplex PCR reads, TCRdb called clonotypes with MiXCR, one entry per CDR3 protein. The repertoire holds approximately 480,000 distinct CDR3 sequences, with around 20% as singletons.

J is TRBJ1-3 and V is TRBV15, with unresolved D. This sequence originates from a man in his late teens or twenties with Graves' hyperthyroidism. The sample consisted of blood. The CDR3 is CATSRGRISGNTIYF. DNA of the CDR3: TGTGCCACCAGCAGAGGCCGTATCTCTGGAAACACCATATATTTT.